One sample yielded the 4 T cell receptor beta chains listed below, sequenced in a study of cytomegalovirus exposure and HLA in healthy donors. Primers for the PCR totalled 60 Vbeta and 13 Jbeta. Clones were read by immunoSEQ multiplex PCR, and TCRdb kept only the in-frame ones, dropping some. The sample has some 160,000 clones; around 81% are singletons. The specimen was PBMCs. The receptor source for this set is a man aged 35-49 years in good health and CMV-seronegative.

The gene calls are TRBV6-1 and TRBJ1-1, with TRBD1 matching 7 bases. This CDR3 contains 13 residues. CDR1 MNHNS and CDR2 SASEGT come from the germline V gene. J gave up 7 bases and V 6 bases, and 8 bases lay outside the gene matches. The CDR3 region has the DNA TGTGCCAGCAGAGGTGAACAGGGGTTTGAAGCTTTCTTT. This gives the protein CASRGEQGFEAFF.

The chain is built from TRBV11-2 and TRBJ2-3, with TRBD2 matching over 11 bases. Germline V gene data show CDR1 as SGHAT and CDR2 as FQNNGV. J lost 1 base, V lost 6 bases, and 9 bases had no gene match. CDR3 length: 17 amino acids. The CDR3 DNA follows: TGTGCCAGCAGAGTAGCGGGAGGGCCCTCGCGCACAGATACGCAGTATTTT. Residues: CASRVAGGPSRTDTQYF.

Worth noting for this clone: Because it lacks the conserved phenylalanine or tryptophan at the end, this CDR3 is likely a read error. The DNA is left out, because the CDR3 cannot be placed on it with certainty; the CDR3 is given as TCRdb lists it. V and J are TRBV25-1 and TRBJ2-6; the table names TRBD2, a call not compared with the DNA. From its first to its last residue, the CDR3 has 12 amino acids. The germline gives CDR1 MGHDK, CDR2 SYGVNS. The CDR3 here is CASSECGLAGGL.

J is TRBJ2-3 and V is TRBV5-1; maybe TRBD1 (6 bases). This CDR3 has 16 residues. V was cut by 4 bases and J by 2 bases, with 17 bases left in between. Germline CDR1 and CDR2: SGHRS and YFSETQ. The CDR3: CASSVRQVATTDTQYF. CDR3 DNA: TGCGCCAGCAGCGTAAGACAGGTAGCCACCACAGATACGCAGTATTTT.